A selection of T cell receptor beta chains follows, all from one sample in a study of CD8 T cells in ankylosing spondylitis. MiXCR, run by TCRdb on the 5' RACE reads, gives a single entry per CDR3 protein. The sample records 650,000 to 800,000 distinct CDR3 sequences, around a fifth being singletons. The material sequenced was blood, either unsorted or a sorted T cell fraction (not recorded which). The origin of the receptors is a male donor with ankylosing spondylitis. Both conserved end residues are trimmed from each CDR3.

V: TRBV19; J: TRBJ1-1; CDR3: ATGSLGSTEAF
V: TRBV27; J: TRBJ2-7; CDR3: ASSSSGAISYEQY
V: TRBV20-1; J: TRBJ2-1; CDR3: SARDWLAGDNEQF
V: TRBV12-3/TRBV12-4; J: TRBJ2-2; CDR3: ASSRGASGLMGELF
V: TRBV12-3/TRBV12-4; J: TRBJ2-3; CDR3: ASRKGSWGTDTQY
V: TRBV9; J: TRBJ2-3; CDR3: ASSPQAGKNTQY
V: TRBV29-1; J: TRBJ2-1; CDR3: SVTSGTSGEQF
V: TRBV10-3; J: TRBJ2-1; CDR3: AISDELAGGPSSYNEQF
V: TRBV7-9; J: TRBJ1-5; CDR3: ASSNSTGLQPQH
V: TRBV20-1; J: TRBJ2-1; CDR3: SARVFPSTLAGVDEQF
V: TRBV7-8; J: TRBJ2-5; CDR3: ASSAAGGLGETQY
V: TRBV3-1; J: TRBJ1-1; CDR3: ASSQRTENTEAF
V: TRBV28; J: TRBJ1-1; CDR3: ASSLTGVNTEAF
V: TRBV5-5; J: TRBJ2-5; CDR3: ASSVGLWETQY
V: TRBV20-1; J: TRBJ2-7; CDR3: SPGLAGLGEQY
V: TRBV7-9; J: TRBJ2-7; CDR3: ASSNTRDTRYEQY
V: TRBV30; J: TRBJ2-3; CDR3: AWSKTRITDTQY
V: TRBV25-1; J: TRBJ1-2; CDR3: ASSELQGPLNYGYT
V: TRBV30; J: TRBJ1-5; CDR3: AWSVSGSPTYSNQPQH
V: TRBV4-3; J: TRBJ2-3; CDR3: ASSQDYGGTDTQY
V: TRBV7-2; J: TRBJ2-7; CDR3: ASSLGLDLA
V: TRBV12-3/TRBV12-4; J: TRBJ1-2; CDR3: ASSLSGTGGYT
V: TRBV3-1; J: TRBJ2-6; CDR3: ASSQGLGQGVTGANVLT
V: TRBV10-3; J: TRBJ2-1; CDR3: AISDRTSVDNEQF
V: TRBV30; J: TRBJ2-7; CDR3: AWSVREVPY
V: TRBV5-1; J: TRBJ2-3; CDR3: ASKNYSPDTQY
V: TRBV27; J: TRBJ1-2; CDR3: ASSFSGRVGGYT
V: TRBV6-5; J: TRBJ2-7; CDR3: ASSYGTGSSYEQY
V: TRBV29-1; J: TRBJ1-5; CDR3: SVVSGSNQPQH
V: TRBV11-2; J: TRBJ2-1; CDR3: ASSLELRSVSF
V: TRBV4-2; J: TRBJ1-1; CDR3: ASSQEGIMNTEAF
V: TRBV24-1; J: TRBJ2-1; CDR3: ATSGTRTGTSVVNEQF
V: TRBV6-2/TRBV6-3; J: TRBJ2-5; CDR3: ASSYGLALGTQY
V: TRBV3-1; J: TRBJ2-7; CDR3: ASSSSWGGLEQY
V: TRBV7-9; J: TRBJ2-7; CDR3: ASSLVGTGNPEQY
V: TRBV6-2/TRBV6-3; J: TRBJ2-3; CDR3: ASSYQYTQY
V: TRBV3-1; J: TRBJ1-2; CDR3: ASSQRVDGNYGYT
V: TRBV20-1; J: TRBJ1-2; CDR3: SARDTDPGQQNYGYT
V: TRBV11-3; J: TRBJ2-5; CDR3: ASSSRGVGTQY
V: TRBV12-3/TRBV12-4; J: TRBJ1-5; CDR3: ASSLRQGAKIQPQH
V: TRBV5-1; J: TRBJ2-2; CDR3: ASSFGREVGTGELF
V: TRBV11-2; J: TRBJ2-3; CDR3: ASSPTLSRLAGGVADTQY
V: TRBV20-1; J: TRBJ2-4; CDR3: SAASNGGAGKNIQY
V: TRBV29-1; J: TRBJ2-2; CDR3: SVAENTGELF
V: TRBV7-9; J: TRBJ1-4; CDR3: ASSPGTFNEKLF
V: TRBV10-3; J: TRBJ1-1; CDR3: AISERMEIEAF
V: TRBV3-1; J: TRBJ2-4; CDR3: ASSQDVGAKNIQY
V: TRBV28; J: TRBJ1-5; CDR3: ASFRDSYSNQPQH
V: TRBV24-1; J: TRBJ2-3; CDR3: ATSEHDEPDTQY
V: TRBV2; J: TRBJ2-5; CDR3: ASSESRGTQETQY
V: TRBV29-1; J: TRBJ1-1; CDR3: SVEATMNTEAF
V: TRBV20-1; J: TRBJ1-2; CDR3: SAPSWDRDGYT
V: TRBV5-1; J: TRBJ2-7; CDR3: ASSRRGEGLDEQY
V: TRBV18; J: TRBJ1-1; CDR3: ASSRDVNTEAF
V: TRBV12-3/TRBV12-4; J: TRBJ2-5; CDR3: ASSPEGLAGGAQY
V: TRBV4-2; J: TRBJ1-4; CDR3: ASSQAPGVTTNEKLF
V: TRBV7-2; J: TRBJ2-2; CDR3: ASEQALTGELF
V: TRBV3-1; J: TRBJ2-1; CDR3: ASSPLFPGQGYNEQF